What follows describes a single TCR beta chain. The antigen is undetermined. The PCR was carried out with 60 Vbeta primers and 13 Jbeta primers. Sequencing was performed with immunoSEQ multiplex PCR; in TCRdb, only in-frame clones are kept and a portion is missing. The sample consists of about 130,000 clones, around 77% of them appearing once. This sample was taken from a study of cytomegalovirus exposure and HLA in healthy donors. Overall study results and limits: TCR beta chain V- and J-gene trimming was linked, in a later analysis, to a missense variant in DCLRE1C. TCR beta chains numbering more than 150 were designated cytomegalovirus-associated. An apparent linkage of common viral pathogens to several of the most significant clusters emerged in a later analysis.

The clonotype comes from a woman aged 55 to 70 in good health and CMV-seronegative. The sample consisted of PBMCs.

The CDR3 sequence: CASSQAGMGGELFF. The CDR3 DNA follows: TGCGCCAGCAGCCAAGCAGGGATGGGCGGGGAGCTGTTTTTT. The chain combines TRBV4-1 with TRBJ2-2; tentative D call: TRBD1 (5 bases). Germline CDR1 reads MGHRA; CDR2 reads YSYEKL. The CDR3 loop spans 14 amino acids. Trimming shortened V by 1 base and J by 7 bases, and 10 bases separated the two germline ends.